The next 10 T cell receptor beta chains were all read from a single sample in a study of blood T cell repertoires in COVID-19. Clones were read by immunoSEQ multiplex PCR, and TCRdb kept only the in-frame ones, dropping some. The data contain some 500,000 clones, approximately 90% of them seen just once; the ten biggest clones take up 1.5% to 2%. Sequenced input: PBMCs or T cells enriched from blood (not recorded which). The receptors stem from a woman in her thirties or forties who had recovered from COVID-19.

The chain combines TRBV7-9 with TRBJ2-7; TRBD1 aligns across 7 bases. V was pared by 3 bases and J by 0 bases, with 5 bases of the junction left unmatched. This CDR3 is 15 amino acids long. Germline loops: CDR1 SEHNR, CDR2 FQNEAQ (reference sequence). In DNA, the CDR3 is TGTGCCAGCAGCTTCACACAGGGGAGCTCCTACGAGCAGTACTTC. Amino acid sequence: CASSFTQGSSYEQYF. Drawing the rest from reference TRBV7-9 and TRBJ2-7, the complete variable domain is DTGVSQNPRHKITKRGQNVTFRCDPISEHNRLYWYRQTLGQGPEFLTYFQNEAQLEKSRLLSDRFSAERPKGSFSTLEIQRTEQGDSAMYLCASSFTQGSSYEQYFGPGTRLTVT.

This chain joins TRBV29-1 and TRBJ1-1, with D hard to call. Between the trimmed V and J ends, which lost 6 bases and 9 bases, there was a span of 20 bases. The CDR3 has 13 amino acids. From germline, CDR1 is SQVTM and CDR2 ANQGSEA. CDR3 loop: CSVSQVLNPKAFF. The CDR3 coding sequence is TGCAGCGTAAGCCAGGTTCTGAACCCTAAAGCTTTCTTT.

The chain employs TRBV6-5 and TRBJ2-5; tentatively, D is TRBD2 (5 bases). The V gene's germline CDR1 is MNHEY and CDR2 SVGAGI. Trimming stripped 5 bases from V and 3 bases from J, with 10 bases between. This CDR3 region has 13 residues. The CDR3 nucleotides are TGTGCCAGCAGTCCCGGACTGGAAGAGACCCAGTACTTC. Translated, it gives CASSPGLEETQYF.

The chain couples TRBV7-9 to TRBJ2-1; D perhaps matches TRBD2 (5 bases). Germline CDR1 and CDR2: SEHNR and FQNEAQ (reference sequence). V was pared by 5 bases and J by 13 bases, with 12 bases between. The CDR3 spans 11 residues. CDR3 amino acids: CASSPDSVQFF. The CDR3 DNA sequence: TGTGCCAGCAGCCCCGATAGCGTACAGTTCTTC.

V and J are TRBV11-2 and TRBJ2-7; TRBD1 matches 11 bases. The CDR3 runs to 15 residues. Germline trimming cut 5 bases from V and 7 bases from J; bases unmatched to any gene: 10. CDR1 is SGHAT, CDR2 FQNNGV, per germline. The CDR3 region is CASSLTGTGGGEQYF. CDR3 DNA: TGTGCCAGCAGCCTCACCGGGACAGGGGGAGGGGAGCAGTACTTC.

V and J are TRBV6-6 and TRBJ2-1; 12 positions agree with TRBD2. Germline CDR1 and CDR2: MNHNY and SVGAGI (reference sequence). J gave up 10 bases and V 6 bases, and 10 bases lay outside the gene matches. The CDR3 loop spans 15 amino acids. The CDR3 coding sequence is TGTGCCAGCAGACGAAGACTAGCGGGAGTGAACGAGCAGTTCTTC. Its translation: CASRRRLAGVNEQFF.

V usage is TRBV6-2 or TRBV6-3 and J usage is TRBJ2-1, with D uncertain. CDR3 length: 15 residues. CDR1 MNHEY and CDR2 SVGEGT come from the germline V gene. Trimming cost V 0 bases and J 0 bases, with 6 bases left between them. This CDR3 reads CASSYSSSSYNEQFF. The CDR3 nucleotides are TGTGCCAGCAGTTACTCTAGCAGCTCCTACAATGAGCAGTTCTTC.

CDR3 loop: CATRRGGGTGELFF. CDR3 DNA sequence: TGTGCCACCCGTCGAGGGGGAGGGACCGGGGAGCTGTTTTTT. The rearrangement links TRBV6-1 to TRBJ2-2, with a tentative D call TRBD2 (7 bases). V gave up 10 bases and J gave up 5 bases, with 17 bases separating them. This CDR3 has 14 residues. The germline CDR1 and CDR2 sequences are MNHNS and SASEGT.

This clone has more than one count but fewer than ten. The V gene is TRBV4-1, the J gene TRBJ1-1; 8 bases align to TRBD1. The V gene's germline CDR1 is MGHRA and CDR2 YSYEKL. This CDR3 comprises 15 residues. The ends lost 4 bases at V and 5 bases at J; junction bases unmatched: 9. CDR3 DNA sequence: TGCGCCAGCAGCCCACCCCAGGGGGCGCGGACTGAAGCTTTCTTT. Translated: CASSPPQGARTEAFF.

The CDR3 DNA sequence: TGTGCCAGCTCACCAGCGCCAGGACAAACCCATTACTTC. Translation gives CASSPAPGQTHYF. This chain connects TRBV18 to TRBJ2-4, with a possible D match to TRBD1 (5 bases). Germline V gene sequence: CDR1 KGHSH, CDR2 LQKENI. V gave up 2 bases and J gave up 16 bases, with 18 bases separating them. This CDR3 spans 13 amino acids.